This entry describes one T cell receptor (beta chain). Its antigen remains unidentified. These data come from a study of T cell responses to AZD1222 COVID-19 vaccine. The study, taken as a whole, reports: Sampling captured repertoires only after the peak T cell response.

TCRdb's copy holds only in-frame clones and misses some; the assay was immunoSEQ multiplex PCR. The data contain 150,000 or so clones, roughly nine tenths of them singletons. Germline V gene lookup returns CDR1 MNHEY and CDR2 SVGAGI. Trimming took 0 bases from V and 6 from J, leaving 11 bases between them. The CDR3 totals 14 residues. V and J are TRBV6-5 and TRBJ1-1; D gene unclear. The specimen comprised peripheral blood, sampled on day 0 of MenACWY control vaccination. This TCR came from an adult in good health. The chain's CDR3 is CASSYSYGVPEAFF. CDR3 in DNA: TGTGCCAGCAGTTACTCGTACGGGGTGCCTGAAGCTTTCTTT.